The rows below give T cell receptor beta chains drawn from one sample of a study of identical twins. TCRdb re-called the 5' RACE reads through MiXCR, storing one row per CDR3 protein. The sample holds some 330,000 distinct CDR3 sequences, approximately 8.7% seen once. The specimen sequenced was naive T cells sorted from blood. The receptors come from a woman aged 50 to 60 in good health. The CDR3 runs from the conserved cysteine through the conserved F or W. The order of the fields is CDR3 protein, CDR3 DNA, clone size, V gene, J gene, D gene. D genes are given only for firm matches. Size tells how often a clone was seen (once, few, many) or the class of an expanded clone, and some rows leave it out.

CDR3: CASSPTGTAVYNEQFF
DNA: TGTGCCAGCAGCCCGACCGGGACAGCGGTCTACAATGAGCAGTTCTTC
size: many
V: TRBV11-2
J: TRBJ2-1
D: TRBD1

CDR3: CASSASSGLGGDNEQFF
DNA: TGTGCCAGCAGCGCTAGCTCCGGACTAGGAGGGGACAATGAGCAGTTCTTC
size: many
V: TRBV7-2
J: TRBJ2-1
D: TRBD2

CDR3: CASSSTLAGGPHEQFF
DNA: TGTGCCAGCAGCTCAACACTAGCGGGAGGGCCCCATGAGCAGTTCTTC
size: many
V: TRBV7-9
J: TRBJ2-1
D: TRBD2

CDR3: CASSPIDITYEQYF
DNA: TGCGCCAGCAGCCCAATAGACATTACCTACGAGCAGTACTTC
size: many
V: TRBV4-1
J: TRBJ2-7
D: .

CDR3: CASRYRGDQETQYF
DNA: TGCGCCAGCAGATACAGGGGGGACCAAGAGACCCAGTACTTC
size: .
V: TRBV5-1
J: TRBJ2-5
D: TRBD1

CDR3: CASSLAQVGGPGEQFF
DNA: TGTGCCAGCAGTTTAGCGCAGGTGGGAGGGCCAGGTGAGCAGTTCTTC
size: many
V: TRBV12-3/TRBV12-4
J: TRBJ2-1
D: TRBD2

CDR3: CASSLRPWGQTLNEQFF
DNA: TGTGCCAGCTCACTCCGCCCCTGGGGACAGACTCTCAATGAGCAGTTCTTC
size: few
V: TRBV18
J: TRBJ2-1
D: TRBD1

CDR3: CASSLGGGFGTEAFF
DNA: TGCGCCAGCAGCTTGGGGGGTGGATTTGGCACTGAAGCTTTCTTT
size: .
V: TRBV5-1
J: TRBJ1-1
D: .

CDR3: CATSRGFSQETQYF
DNA: TGTGCCACCAGTCGAGGCTTCAGCCAAGAGACCCAGTACTTC
size: .
V: TRBV24-1
J: TRBJ2-5
D: .

CDR3: CASSLVVGVGTQYF
DNA: TGTGCCAGCAGCTTGGTGGTGGGCGTCGGGACCCAGTACTTC
size: few
V: TRBV5-4
J: TRBJ2-5
D: .

CDR3: CASSQVVLETQYF
DNA: TGTGCCAGCAGCCAAGTGGTGTTAGAGACCCAGTACTTC
size: .
V: TRBV11-3
J: TRBJ2-5
D: .

CDR3: CASSLNGADETQYF
DNA: TGTGCCAGCAGTTTAAACGGGGCCGATGAGACCCAGTACTTC
size: many
V: TRBV27
J: TRBJ2-5
D: .

CDR3: CASSQDRQWGTEAFF
DNA: TGTGCCAGCAGCCAAGATAGACAGTGGGGCACTGAAGCTTTCTTT
size: many
V: TRBV4-2
J: TRBJ1-1
D: .

CDR3: CASSLDYEPGETQYF
DNA: TGTGCCAGCAGCTTGGATTACGAGCCCGGAGAGACCCAGTACTTC
size: few
V: TRBV5-5
J: TRBJ2-5
D: .

CDR3: CASSILITGGAVSGANVLTF
DNA: TGTGCCAGCAGTATACTAATCACAGGGGGCGCGGTCTCTGGGGCCAACGTCCTGACTTTC
size: many
V: TRBV27
J: TRBJ2-6
D: TRBD1

CDR3: CASSRFGDTEAFF
DNA: TGTGCCAGCAGCCGGTTCGGGGACACTGAAGCTTTCTTT
size: many
V: TRBV14
J: TRBJ1-1
D: .

CDR3: CAWNPGVFSAGANVLTF
DNA: TGTGCCTGGAACCCCGGGGTTTTCTCCGCTGGGGCCAACGTCCTGACTTTC
size: .
V: TRBV30
J: TRBJ2-6
D: .

CDR3: CASSPTDRAETQYF
DNA: TGTGCCAGCAGTCCGACGGACAGGGCAGAGACCCAGTACTTC
size: many
V: TRBV12-3/TRBV12-4
J: TRBJ2-5
D: TRBD1

CDR3: CASSRYTGTSNYNEQFF
DNA: TGTGCCAGCAGCCGATATACCGGGACTAGCAACTACAATGAGCAGTTCTTC
size: .
V: TRBV11-3
J: TRBJ2-1
D: TRBD2

CDR3: CASSLYDQAETQYF
DNA: TGTGCTAGCAGCTTATACGACCAAGCGGAGACCCAGTACTTC
size: few
V: TRBV7-7
J: TRBJ2-5
D: .

CDR3: CASARTSWTVDEQFF
DNA: TGTGCCAGCGCTAGGACTAGCTGGACTGTGGATGAGCAGTTCTTC
size: few
V: TRBV11-3
J: TRBJ2-1
D: TRBD2

CDR3: CASRITGDTQYF
DNA: TGCGCCAGCAGGATCACGGGGGATACGCAGTATTTT
size: many
V: TRBV5-1
J: TRBJ2-3
D: .

CDR3: CASSILAGGHRSYNEQFF
DNA: TGTGCCAGCAGTATCCTAGCGGGAGGGCACCGATCCTACAATGAGCAGTTCTTC
size: few
V: TRBV6-2/TRBV6-3
J: TRBJ2-1
D: TRBD2

CDR3: CASSTDPGSGGNTIYF
DNA: TGCGCCAGCAGCACCGACCCAGGGTCGGGAGGAAACACCATATATTTT
size: few
V: TRBV5-1
J: TRBJ1-3
D: .

CDR3: CASSLRGGTAFF
DNA: TGTGCCAGCAGCTTAAGGGGAGGGACCGCTTTCTTT
size: few
V: TRBV7-6
J: TRBJ1-1
D: .

CDR3: CASKPPTGNTEAFF
DNA: TGTGCCAGCAAACCCCCGACGGGTAACACTGAAGCTTTCTTT
size: .
V: TRBV11-3
J: TRBJ1-1
D: .

CDR3: CSARDRGSTHEQYF
DNA: TGCAGTGCTAGAGATCGGGGGAGTACCCACGAGCAGTACTTC
size: few
V: TRBV20-1
J: TRBJ2-7
D: .

CDR3: CASSPTGGVNTGELFF
DNA: TGTGCCAGCAGCCCGACCGGGGGCGTTAACACCGGGGAGCTGTTTTTT
size: .
V: TRBV7-6
J: TRBJ2-2
D: .

CDR3: CASSRPRTSVSYNEQFF
DNA: TGTGCCAGCAGCCGACCGAGGACTAGCGTGTCCTACAATGAGCAGTTCTTC
size: .
V: TRBV7-2
J: TRBJ2-1
D: TRBD2

CDR3: CASSILRVGTEAFF
DNA: TGTGCCAGTAGTATACTAAGGGTGGGCACTGAAGCTTTCTTT
size: few
V: TRBV19
J: TRBJ1-1
D: .

CDR3: CASSQLGNEQFF
DNA: TGTGCCAGCAGTCAACTAGGCAATGAGCAGTTCTTC
size: .
V: TRBV6-5
J: TRBJ2-1
D: .

CDR3: CASSYSGGRETQYF
DNA: TGTGCCAGCAGTTACTCTGGAGGGCGAGAGACCCAGTACTTC
size: many
V: TRBV6-5
J: TRBJ2-5
D: .

CDR3: CASSPRRSSYNEQFF
DNA: TGTGCCAGCAGCCCACGGCGGAGCTCCTACAATGAGCAGTTCTTC
size: many
V: TRBV11-2
J: TRBJ2-1
D: .

CDR3: CASSLLRENNEQFF
DNA: TGTGCCAGCAGTTTATTGCGGGAGAACAATGAGCAGTTCTTC
size: few
V: TRBV12-3/TRBV12-4
J: TRBJ2-1
D: TRBD2

CDR3: CASSYARGELFGNTIYF
DNA: TGTGCCAGCAGTTACGCACGGGGTGAACTTTTTGGAAACACCATATATTTT
size: few
V: TRBV6-5
J: TRBJ1-3
D: .

CDR3: CASSLLTGKNTEAFF
DNA: TGCGCCAGCAGCCTACTGACAGGGAAAAACACTGAAGCTTTCTTT
size: many
V: TRBV5-1
J: TRBJ1-1
D: TRBD1

CDR3: CAIRSDLGDYGYTF
DNA: TGTGCCATCAGGTCGGACCTGGGAGACTATGGCTACACCTTC
size: .
V: TRBV10-3
J: TRBJ1-2
D: .

CDR3: CASSSADRDTGELFF
DNA: TGCGCCAGCAGCTCGGCGGACCGGGACACCGGGGAGCTGTTTTTT
size: few
V: TRBV5-1
J: TRBJ2-2
D: .

CDR3: CASSQVGQGRLKGGYTF
DNA: TGTGCCAGCAGCCAAGTTGGACAGGGGCGGTTGAAAGGCGGCTACACCTTC
size: .
V: TRBV5-6
J: TRBJ1-2
D: TRBD1

CDR3: CASSRDRVGGYTF
DNA: TGTGCCAGCAGCCGGGACAGGGTCGGTGGCTACACCTTC
size: many
V: TRBV7-9
J: TRBJ1-2
D: TRBD1

CDR3: CASSESPDKAFF
DNA: TGTGCCAGCAGTGAATCACCTGACAAAGCTTTCTTT
size: .
V: TRBV25-1
J: TRBJ1-1
D: .

CDR3: CASSLEFSAETQYF
DNA: TGTGCCAGCAGCTTAGAGTTTAGCGCGGAGACCCAGTACTTC
size: few
V: TRBV11-2
J: TRBJ2-5
D: .

CDR3: CSASGLAAEQYF
DNA: TGCAGTGCATCGGGACTAGCGGCTGAACAGTATTTT
size: many
V: TRBV20-1
J: TRBJ2-3
D: TRBD2

CDR3: CSVDTGQKRDTEAFF
DNA: TGCAGCGTTGATACTGGGCAGAAAAGGGACACTGAAGCTTTCTTT
size: few
V: TRBV29-1
J: TRBJ1-1
D: .

CDR3: CASGTDQPYGYTF
DNA: TGTGCCAGCGGGACGGATCAACCCTATGGCTACACCTTC
size: .
V: TRBV10-3
J: TRBJ1-2
D: .

CDR3: CASSLEEVETQYF
DNA: TGCGCCAGCAGCTTGGAGGAAGTAGAGACCCAGTACTTC
size: .
V: TRBV5-1
J: TRBJ2-5
D: .

CDR3: CSVSPRDTPNTEAFF
DNA: TGCAGCGTGTCACCGCGGGACACACCCAACACTGAAGCTTTCTTT
size: few
V: TRBV29-1
J: TRBJ1-1
D: .

CDR3: CATSSVGQDTQYF
DNA: TGTGCCACCAGTTCGGTGGGGCAAGATACGCAGTATTTT
size: many
V: TRBV24-1
J: TRBJ2-3
D: .

CDR3: CASSLEAGSGLQYF
DNA: TGCGCCAGCAGCTTGGAAGCCGGATCTGGACTTCAGTACTTC
size: .
V: TRBV5-1
J: TRBJ2-4
D: .

CDR3: CASSLKPAGYNEQFF
DNA: TGTGCCAGCAGTTTAAAACCCGCCGGGTACAATGAGCAGTTCTTC
size: many
V: TRBV28
J: TRBJ2-1
D: .

CDR3: CASSYGRGHPTDTQYF
DNA: TGTGCCAGCAGTTACGGGCGCGGCCACCCCACAGATACGCAGTATTTT
size: .
V: TRBV6-2/TRBV6-3
J: TRBJ2-3
D: .

CDR3: CASSPGRGAPYGYTF
DNA: TGTGCCAGCTCACCAGGAAGGGGCGCACCCTATGGCTACACCTTC
size: .
V: TRBV18
J: TRBJ1-2
D: .